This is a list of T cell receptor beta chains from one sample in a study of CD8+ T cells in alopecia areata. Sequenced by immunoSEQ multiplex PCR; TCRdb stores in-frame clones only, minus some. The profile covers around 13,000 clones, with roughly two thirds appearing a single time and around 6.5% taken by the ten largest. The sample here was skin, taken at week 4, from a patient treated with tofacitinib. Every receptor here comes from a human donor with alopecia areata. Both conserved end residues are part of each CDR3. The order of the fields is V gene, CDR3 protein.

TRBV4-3	CASSQDGRRETQYF
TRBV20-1	CSATGAYEQYF
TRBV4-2	CASSRAGVETDTQYF
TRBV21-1	CASSELLLHWHHQPQHF
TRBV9	CASSVASGQGTDTQYF
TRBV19	CASSATGTAYEKLFF
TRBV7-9	CASSLSFGAGREAQYF
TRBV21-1	CASSRGGQGCGNIQYF
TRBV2	CASSGSGHHSGANVLTF
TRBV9	CASSVTGASFQETRYF
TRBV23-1	CASSQQGCGNQPQHF
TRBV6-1	CASSALERGGDNEQFF
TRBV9	CASSAEDRGRNEQFF
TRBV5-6	CASSSVRGNQETQYF
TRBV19	CASSRQGGYTGELFF
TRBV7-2	CASSLAGFATGELFF